Listed here are 29 T cell receptor beta chains from one sample, sequenced in a study of T cell responses to AZD1222 COVID-19 vaccine. Produced via immunoSEQ multiplex PCR; TCRdb's table is partial and in-frame only. The sample includes some 150,000 clones, 80% to 90% of them seen just once. This sample comprised peripheral blood, obtained on day 0 of AZD1222 vaccination. These receptors were obtained from an adult in good health.

V is TRBV5-6 and J is TRBJ1-2; 9 nucleotides line up with TRBD1. The CDR3 contains 16 residues. J lost 7 bases, V lost 2 bases, and 12 bases had no gene match. CDR1 and CDR2 from the germline V gene are SGHDT and YYEEEE. Here the CDR3 reads CASSLSGTGRSGGYTF. CDR3 nucleotide sequence: TGTGCCAGCAGCTTAAGCGGGACAGGGCGATCGGGTGGCTACACCTTC.

The rearrangement joins TRBV5-4 to TRBJ2-3, with D possibly being TRBD1 (6 bases). CDR1 and CDR2 (germline): SGHNT, YYREEE (reference sequence). The CDR3 runs to 14 residues. The V and J ends lost 2 bases and 6 bases respectively, with 13 bases between them. CDR3 region: CASSFTGPIDTQYF. CDR3 DNA: TGTGCCAGCAGCTTTACAGGGCCAATCGATACGCAGTATTTT.

The V call is TRBV18, the J call TRBJ1-2, with D unresolved. Trimming shortened V by 2 bases and J by 8 bases, and 12 bases separated the two germline ends. CDR3 length: 13 amino acids. CDR1 is KGHSH, CDR2 LQKENI, per germline. This CDR3 is CASSPKAGRGYTF. CDR3 nucleotides: TGTGCCAGCTCACCAAAGGCGGGGAGAGGCTACACCTTC. The entire variable domain, with the rest obtained from reference TRBV18 and TRBJ1-2, is as follows: NAGVMQNPRHLVRRRGQEARLRCSPMKGHSHVYWYRQLPEEGLKFMVYLQKENIIDESGMPKERFSAEFPKEGPSILRIQQVVRGDSAAYFCASSPKAGRGYTFGSGTRLTVV.

This sequence joins TRBV3-1 (or the pseudogene TRBV3-2) and TRBJ2-7, with TRBD2 identical over 8 bases. The V and J ends lost 4 bases and 0 bases, in that order; junction bases with no gene match: 5. This CDR3 contains 15 residues. Germline CDR1 reads LGHDT; CDR2 reads YNNKEL (reference sequence). CDR3 DNA sequence: TGTGCCAGCAGCCTCCTAGCGGGCCACTCCTACGAGCAGTACTTC. Translation: CASSLLAGHSYEQYF.

This rearrangement joins TRBV7-2 to TRBJ1-5; no clear D gene. CDR1 SGHTA and CDR2 FQGNSA come from the germline V gene. V was pared by 3 bases and J by 6 bases, with 15 bases between. The CDR3 spans 15 residues. The CDR3 DNA sequence: TGTGCCAGCAGCTTTGGTTCGGGGTTAGGTCAGCCCCAGCATTTT. It encodes CASSFGSGLGQPQHF.

This chain uses TRBV28 with TRBJ2-7; perhaps TRBD2 as D (5 bases). Trimming removed 5 bases from V and 5 bases from J, with 19 bases in between. The CDR3 is made up of 15 amino acids. The germline gives CDR1 MDHEN, CDR2 SYDVKM. The CDR3 loop reads CASSRQRPGINEQYF. DNA for the CDR3: TGTGCCAGCAGTCGCCAGAGACCGGGAATAAACGAGCAGTACTTC.

This clone was seen a handful of times. This chain uses TRBV11-3 with TRBJ2-7; 7 bases align to TRBD1. Germline CDR1 SGHNT, CDR2 YENEEA. This CDR3 region has 15 residues. V lost 5 bases to trimming and J lost 2 bases; unmatched junction nucleotides: 9. The CDR3 bases are TGTGCCAGCAGCACCACCGAGGGGGCGACCTACGAGCAGTACTTC. This sequence encodes CASSTTEGATYEQYF. The entire variable domain, with the rest obtained from reference TRBV11-3 and TRBJ2-7, is as follows: EAGVVQSPRYKIIEKKQPVAFWCNPISGHNTLYWYLQNLGQGPELLIRYENEEAVDDSQLPKDRFSAERLKGVDSTLKIQPAELGDSAVYLCASSTTEGATYEQYFGPGTRLTVT.

The chain joins TRBV28 to TRBJ1-2; no definite D call. V dropped 6 bases and J dropped 7 bases, with 6 bases sitting between them. The CDR3 contains 10 residues. CDR1 is MDHEN and CDR2 is SYDVKM in the germline V gene. The CDR3 here is CASRGPGYTF. In DNA form, the CDR3 reads TGTGCCAGCAGAGGGCCTGGCTACACCTTC.

The J gene is TRBJ2-3, the V gene TRBV18; 7 nucleotides line up with TRBD1. The CDR3 has 15 amino acids. Germline V gene lookup returns CDR1 KGHSH and CDR2 LQKENI. V lost 5 bases to trimming and J lost 4 bases; unmatched junction nucleotides: 9. The DNA of the CDR3 is TGTGCCAGCTCATCGGACCGACAGGGTTCAGATACGCAGTATTTT. It is translated as CASSSDRQGSDTQYF.

V is TRBV28 and J is TRBJ2-5; D may be TRBD1 (6 bases). The germline V and J ends were trimmed by 10 bases and 0 bases, with 12 bases remaining between them. Germline V lookup: CDR1 MDHEN, CDR2 SYDVKM. The CDR3 extends over 13 amino acids. This CDR3 is CAIATGHQETQYF. The CDR3 DNA follows: TGTGCCATCGCCACAGGGCACCAAGAGACCCAGTACTTC.

CDR3 in amino acids: CASSPPLPSSYNEQFF. CDR3 bases: TGTGCCAGCAGCCCCCCGCTACCGAGCTCCTACAATGAGCAGTTCTTC. V gene TRBV13 combines with J gene TRBJ2-1; D unclear. The V gene lost 5 bases and the J gene lost 0 bases, with 14 bases spanning the gap. The V gene's germline CDR1 is PRHDT and CDR2 FYEKMQ (reference sequence). The CDR3 length is 16 residues.

The chain joins TRBV24-1 to TRBJ2-1, with D possibly being TRBD1 (6 bases). The germline CDR1 and CDR2 sequences are KGHDR and SFDVKD. V was pared by 4 bases and J by 3 bases, with 15 bases between. This CDR3 is built from 16 residues. CDR3 sequence (DNA): TGTGCCACCAGTGACCCAGGGGCGATTCGCTACAATGAGCAGTTCTTC. As protein: CATSDPGAIRYNEQFF.

The V call is TRBV14, the J call TRBJ1-2, with TRBD1 matching over 7 bases. V lost 4 bases and J lost 0; bases outside the gene matches: 5. CDR3 length: 15 residues. Germline V gene data show CDR1 as SGHDN and CDR2 as FVKESK. The CDR3: CASSPRGQPNYGYTF. Written as DNA, the CDR3 is TGTGCCAGCAGCCCCAGGGGACAGCCTAACTATGGCTACACCTTC.

The V call is TRBV4-3, the J call TRBJ1-2, with D possibly TRBD1 on 5 matching bases. The CDR3 is made up of 15 amino acids. The V end was cut by 0 bases, the J end by 6 bases, with 14 bases between. Germline values: CDR1 LGHNA, CDR2 YSLEER. The CDR3 DNA reads as TGCGCCAGCAGCCAAGATGGAAGCAGGGCCAATGGCTACACCTTC. Translated, it gives CASSQDGSRANGYTF.

The V and J genes are TRBV19 and TRBJ2-7; 10 bases are a match to TRBD1. The germline V gene encodes CDR1 LNHDA and CDR2 SQIVND (reference sequence). This CDR3 has 12 amino acids. V lost 10 bases and J lost 5; bases outside the gene matches: 5. CDR3 nucleotides: TGTGCCACCGGGACAGGGGCAAACGAGCAGTACTTC. Its translation is CATGTGANEQYF.

The rearrangement joins TRBV6-5 to TRBJ1-1, with no clear D. Trimming left V 6 bases short and J 1 base short, with 12 bases between. Germline values: CDR1 MNHEY, CDR2 SVGAGI. This CDR3 is 14 amino acids long. The CDR3 DNA is TGTGCCAGCAGCCCAAGGATGCAGAACACTGAAGCTTTCTTT. Its protein product is CASSPRMQNTEAFF.

The chain links TRBV27 to TRBJ1-1, with D unresolved. Germline V gene data show CDR1 as MNHEY and CDR2 as SMNVEV (reference sequence). V was cut by 5 bases and J by 10 bases, with 29 bases left in between. The CDR3 consists of 17 residues. This CDR3 reads CASSPPAGPARSTVAFF. The CDR3 nucleotides read TGTGCCAGCAGTCCCCCGGCAGGCCCCGCTCGAAGCACAGTAGCTTTCTTT.

The count of this clone is one. The chain joins TRBV23-1 to TRBJ1-5; 7 nucleotides line up with TRBD1. TRBV23-1 is an ORF for which the function is uncertain. Trimming cost V 6 bases and J 5 bases; bases outside gene matches: 10. CDR3 length equals 15 residues. This CDR3 reads CASSLRTGKYQPQHF. CDR3 in DNA: TGCGCCAGCAGCCTTCGGACAGGTAAATATCAGCCCCAGCATTTT.

The chain uses TRBV28 and TRBJ1-4, with 9 bases lining up with TRBD1. The CDR3 is made up of 16 amino acids. The trim removed 5 bases at V and 8 bases at J, leaving 12 bases unmatched. The V gene's germline CDR1 is MDHEN and CDR2 SYDVKM. The CDR3 protein is CASSPPLTGGMEKLFF. CDR3 coding DNA: TGTGCCAGCAGTCCTCCCCTGACAGGGGGTATGGAAAAACTGTTTTTT. The full variable domain, its missing parts supplied by reference TRBV28 and TRBJ1-4, is DVKVTQSSRYLVKRTGEKVFLECVQDMDHENMFWYRQDPGLGLRLIYFSYDVKMKEKGDIPEGYSVSREKKERFSLILESASTNQTSMYLCASSPPLTGGMEKLFFGSGTQLSVL.

As concerns this clone: Other DNA sequences from this sample encode an identical CDR3 as well. The V and J genes are TRBV27 and TRBJ1-5; 11 bases align to TRBD1. With V trimmed by 5 bases and J by 4 bases, 4 bases remained unmatched. CDR1 and CDR2 (germline): MNHEY, SMNVEV (reference sequence). The CDR3 consists of 15 residues. CDR3 protein: CASSPGTGGNQPQHF. Written as DNA, the CDR3 is TGTGCCAGCAGTCCCGGGACAGGGGGAAATCAGCCCCAGCATTTT.

The CDR3 loop reads CASRLGEKKGENTEAFF. The CDR3 bases are TGTGCAAGTCGCTTAGGCGAAAAGAAGGGGGAGAACACTGAAGCTTTCTTT. The chain uses TRBV12-2 and TRBJ1-1; TRBD1, as called in the table, went unchecked against the DNA. TRBV12-2 is a recognized pseudogene. The CDR3 totals 17 residues.

The chain uses TRBV4-2 and TRBJ2-2, with 11 bases identical to TRBD2. Losses at the gene ends were 3 bases for V and 6 bases for J; bases not matched to a gene: 6. The CDR3 has 16 amino acids. From germline, CDR1 is LGHNA and CDR2 YNFKEQ. For the CDR3, the DNA is TGTGCCAGCAGCCAGACTAGCGGGATATCGGCCGGGGAGCTGTTTTTT. Translated: CASSQTSGISAGELFF.

This rearrangement joins TRBV12-3 or TRBV12-4 to TRBJ1-5; no firm D call. Between the trimmed V and J ends, which lost 3 bases and 5 bases, there was a span of 8 bases. CDR3 length: 13 amino acids. CDR3 loop: CASSFLEDQPQHF. The CDR3 region has the DNA TGTGCCAGCAGTTTTCTAGAAGATCAGCCCCAGCATTTT.

The chain is built from TRBV18 and TRBJ1-1; 9 bases fit TRBD1. The CDR3 is made up of 14 amino acids. Germline V CDR1 and CDR2: KGHSH, LQKENI. V lost 5 bases and J lost 7; bases outside the gene matches: 8. The CDR3 loop reads CASSFRDRVDEAFF. CDR3 coding DNA: TGTGCCAGCTCATTCCGGGACAGGGTCGATGAAGCTTTCTTT.

V usage is TRBV10-3 and J usage is TRBJ2-1, with 7 bases identical to TRBD2. Germline values: CDR1 ENHRY, CDR2 SYGVKD. Trimming at V came to 11 bases and at J to 9 bases, leaving 13 bases not matched to a gene. CDR3 length equals 13 residues. The CDR3 DNA reads as TGTGCCGTGAAAGGGGACTACGTAGGTGAGCAGTTCTTC. As protein: CAVKGDYVGEQFF.

This chain uses TRBV15 with TRBJ2-5; perhaps TRBD2 as D (6 bases). Trimming shortened V by 4 bases and J by 5 bases, and 20 bases separated the two germline ends. The CDR3 is made up of 16 amino acids. Germline values: CDR1 LNHNV, CDR2 YYDKDF (reference sequence). The CDR3 loop reads CATSIGGVGSVETQYF. The CDR3, as DNA: TGTGCCACCAGCATAGGCGGGGTCGGGTCGGTTGAGACCCAGTACTTC.

The J gene is TRBJ2-2, the V gene TRBV7-8, with 10 bases aligning to TRBD2. The V segment lost 5 bases and the J segment 6 bases; nucleotides outside the gene matches: 3. The CDR3 loop spans 14 amino acids. Per germline, CDR1 SGHVS and CDR2 FQNEAQ. The CDR3 DNA is TGTGCCAGCAGCCTCGGACTAGCGGCCGGGGAGCTGTTTTTT. Its protein is CASSLGLAAGELFF.

In its sample, this clone was seen once. The rearrangement links TRBV4-1 to TRBJ1-2; 7 nucleotides agree with TRBD1. The length of the CDR3 is 16 residues. Germline assignment: CDR1 MGHRA and CDR2 YSYEKL. The J segment lost 3 bases and the V segment lost 4 bases, leaving 11 bases of the junction unmatched. The DNA of the CDR3 is TGCGCCAGCAGCCCCCCCGACAGGGTCAAGGACTATGGCTACACCTTC. This sequence encodes CASSPPDRVKDYGYTF.

The V and J genes are TRBV9 and TRBJ2-7, with a possible D match to TRBD1 (5 bases). This CDR3 region has 15 residues. Germline-derived CDR1 and CDR2 are SGDLS and YYNGEE. V dropped 4 bases and J dropped 2 bases, with 16 bases sitting between them. The chain's CDR3 is CASSPTWTPTYEQYF. CDR3 bases: TGTGCCAGCAGCCCGACCTGGACACCTACCTACGAGCAGTACTTC.